The 9 T cell receptor beta chains below come from one sample, sequenced in a study of T cell changes during pregnancy in multiple sclerosis. TCRdb keeps only in-frame clones here, not all; method: immunoSEQ multiplex PCR. This repertoire shows roughly 27,000 clones, 85% to 90% found once; its top ten account for 6.5% to 9.5%. The source material was CD8+ T cells from peripheral blood mononuclear cells, sampled after pregnancy. These TCRs come from a female donor with multiple sclerosis, enrolled in a pregnancy study.

This clone was seen once. This chain joins TRBV14 and TRBJ2-1; 8 nucleotides match TRBD1. From germline, CDR1 is SGHDN and CDR2 FVKESK. V lost 2 bases to trimming and J lost 5 bases; unmatched junction nucleotides: 8. This CDR3 region has 16 residues. The CDR3: CASSQRRQGLNNEQFF. The CDR3 DNA is TGTGCCAGCAGCCAACGCAGACAGGGGCTAAACAATGAGCAGTTCTTC.

The rearrangement links TRBV5-4 to TRBJ1-2; D gene ambiguous. The V end lost 1 base, the J end lost 4 bases, and 11 bases lay between the germline ends. The CDR3 sequence is 14 residues long. Germline CDR1 and CDR2: SGHNT and YYREEE (reference sequence). DNA of the CDR3: TGTGCCAGCAGCTTGTATGAGACTGTCTATGGCTACACCTTC. Protein sequence: CASSLYETVYGYTF.

The V gene is TRBV27, the J gene TRBJ2-3, with D unclear. Germline values: CDR1 MNHEY, CDR2 SMNVEV (reference sequence). Trimming stripped 0 bases from V and 2 bases from J, with 6 bases between. This CDR3 region has 14 residues. CDR3 coding DNA: TGTGCCAGCAGTTTATCATCCTACACAGATACGCAGTATTTT. Encoded protein: CASSLSSYTDTQYF.

The chain employs TRBV11-2 and TRBJ1-2; D not certain. V lost 5 bases to trimming and J lost 5 bases, with 21 bases between them. The CDR3 sequence is 16 residues long. Germline V gene data show CDR1 as SGHAT and CDR2 as FQNNGV. The CDR3 DNA follows: TGTGCCAGCAGCCTCGTCGGCGGAGGGCTTCTTTATGGCTACACCTTC. It is translated as CASSLVGGGLLYGYTF.

The CDR3: CASSSFGLAPYEQYF. The DNA for the CDR3 is TGTGCCAGCAGCTCCTTCGGACTAGCGCCTTACGAGCAGTACTTC. The V and J genes are TRBV5-4 and TRBJ2-7, with 9 bases aligning to TRBD2. The CDR3 covers 15 residues. Looked up from germline, CDR1 is SGHNT and CDR2 is YYREEE (reference sequence). With 3 bases clipped from V and 4 bases from J, the junction kept 8 bases outside the gene matches.

This chain links TRBV1 with TRBJ2-6; the DNA was not used to check the table's D call, TRBD1. TRBV1 is an annotated pseudogene. This CDR3 has 17 residues. The CDR3 region is CTSNRDRVPAGANVLTF. The CDR3 DNA sequence: TGCACCAGCAACCGGGACAGGGTACCGGCTGGGGCCAACGTCCTGACTTTC.

The chain joins TRBV9 to TRBJ1-1; 8 nucleotides line up with TRBD1. CDR1 is SGDLS, CDR2 YYNGEE, per germline. V lost 3 bases, J lost 4 bases, and 2 bases stayed unmatched. This CDR3 region has 13 residues. DNA for the CDR3: TGTGCCAGCAGCGGAACAGGGGGCACTGAAGCTTTCTTT. As protein: CASSGTGGTEAFF.

The chain employs TRBV5-4 and TRBJ2-7, with 10 nucleotides matching TRBD1. The length of the CDR3 is 16 residues. The V gene's germline CDR1 is SGHNT and CDR2 YYREEE (reference sequence). J gave up 5 bases and V 3 bases, and 11 bases lay outside the gene matches. The CDR3 sequence is CASSSRTGGRPHEQYF. The CDR3 DNA reads TGTGCCAGCAGCTCGAGGACAGGGGGGCGCCCCCACGAGCAGTACTTC. Based on the CDR3 plus reference TRBV5-4 and TRBJ2-7, the full variable domain is ETGVTQSPTHLIKTRGQQVTLRCSSQSGHNTVSWYQQALGQGPQFIFQYYREEENGRGNFPPRFSGLQFPNYSSELNVNALELDDSALYLCASSSRTGGRPHEQYFGPGTRLTVT.

This chain joins TRBV27 and TRBJ1-1, with D possibly being TRBD1 (5 bases). The V end was cut by 2 bases, the J end by 2 bases, with 9 bases between. The V gene's germline CDR1 is MNHEY and CDR2 SMNVEV (reference sequence). The CDR3 consists of 14 residues. The CDR3 DNA is TGTGCCAGCAGTTTAGTCCAGGGAAACACTGAAGCTTTCTTT. Protein sequence: CASSLVQGNTEAFF.